The entry below describes one TCR beta chain. The antigen is undetermined. PCR used 60 Vbeta primers and 13 Jbeta primers. The repertoire was sequenced with immunoSEQ multiplex PCR; TCRdb's copy has only in-frame clones and lacks some. In the table there are 120,000 to 150,000 clones, roughly 85% of which are singletons. The sample is drawn from a study of cytomegalovirus exposure and HLA in healthy donors. Study-wide background: Previous work identified 90 million to 130 million unique TCR beta sequences from around 170 million T cells. HLA-typed donors were the source of about 85 million unique TCRs, which an early data release held. General observations from the study: Trimming of TCR beta V- and J-genes showed a link, identified in a later analysis, to a missense DCLRE1C variant. Per a prior analysis, the majority of TCR beta V segments were productive roughly 90% or roughly 30% of the time.

The CDR3 has 14 amino acids. CDR1 MRHNA and CDR2 SNTAGT come from the germline V gene. V lost 6 bases and J 0 bases, leaving 11 bases between the germline ends. What was sequenced was PBMCs. The clonotype originates from a woman between 25 and 40 years old in good health and CMV-seronegative. The J gene is TRBJ1-2, the V gene TRBV6-4; a weak D match, TRBD1 (6 bases). The CDR3 DNA is TGTGCCAGCAGAAAACAGGGCGCTAACTATGGCTACACCTTC. Translation gives CASRKQGANYGYTF.